This TCR beta chain was captured by sequencing in a study of CD8 T cells in ankylosing spondylitis. Trimming removed 1 base from V and 3 bases from J; junction bases left unmatched: 6. This CDR3 contains 15 residues. The germline V gene encodes CDR1 DFQATT and CDR2 SNEGSKA (reference sequence). This clonotype has a handful of counts. Its antigen is not identified. Study results and caveats: Researchers reportedly found disease-linked clones significantly enriched in matched ankylosing spondylitis synovial fluid. With a CD8+ phenotype, disease-linked clones were relatively rare in peripheral blood. Ankylosing spondylitis blood seemed to carry a telltale TCR beta motif made of eight highly homologous variants. Some of these motif variants have turned up before, in reports on reactive arthritis synovial fluid and blood.

TCRdb re-derived calls from the 5' RACE reads in MiXCR, one entry per CDR3 protein. Of approximately 300,000 distinct CDR3 sequences in the sample, roughly 8% were seen once. The sequenced sample was blood, either unsorted or a sorted T cell fraction (not recorded which). The sequence came from a male donor with ankylosing spondylitis. The chain employs TRBV20-1 and TRBJ1-5, with 7 nucleotides matching TRBD1. The CDR3 spells CSARGTGLFNQPQHF. The CDR3 nucleotides are TGCAGTGCTAGAGGGACAGGTCTTTTCAATCAGCCCCAGCATTTT.